The 2 T cell receptor beta chains below were found in one sample sequenced in a study of PD-L1 blockade in urothelial cancer. Only in-frame clones appear in the TCRdb table, and some are missing; sequencing was by immunoSEQ multiplex PCR. The sample lists about 38,000 clones, approximately 92% seen once, with under 9.5% in the top ten. Sequenced here: PBMCs, sampled around atezolizumab (anti-PD-L1) treatment. These receptors came from a man aged 65 to 85 with urothelial cancer.

The chain couples TRBV5-1 to TRBJ2-5, with 7 bases fitting TRBD2. The junction had 8 bases not matched to a gene; V was cut back by 1 base and J by 5 bases. Per the germline V gene, CDR1 is SGHRS and CDR2 is YFSETQ. The CDR3 runs to 15 residues. For the CDR3, the DNA is TGCGCCAGCAGCTTGCCCGCGGGGGAGGGGGAGACCCAGTACTTC. This translates into CASSLPAGEGETQYF.

The rearrangement joins TRBV5-1 to TRBJ2-7; possibly TRBD1 for D (5 bases). The V end was cut by 0 bases, the J end by 2 bases, with 12 bases between. Per the germline V gene, CDR1 is SGHRS and CDR2 is YFSETQ. This CDR3 comprises 15 residues. CDR3 region: CASSLVAGPPYEQYF. The CDR3 region has the DNA TGCGCCAGCAGCTTGGTGGCAGGGCCTCCCTACGAGCAGTACTTC. Full variable domain (missing parts from reference TRBV5-1 and TRBJ2-7): KAGVTQTPRYLIKTRGQQVTLSCSPISGHRSVSWYQQTPGQGLQFLFEYFSETQRNKGNFPGRFSGRQFSNSRSEMNVSTLELGDSALYLCASSLVAGPPYEQYFGPGTRLTVT.